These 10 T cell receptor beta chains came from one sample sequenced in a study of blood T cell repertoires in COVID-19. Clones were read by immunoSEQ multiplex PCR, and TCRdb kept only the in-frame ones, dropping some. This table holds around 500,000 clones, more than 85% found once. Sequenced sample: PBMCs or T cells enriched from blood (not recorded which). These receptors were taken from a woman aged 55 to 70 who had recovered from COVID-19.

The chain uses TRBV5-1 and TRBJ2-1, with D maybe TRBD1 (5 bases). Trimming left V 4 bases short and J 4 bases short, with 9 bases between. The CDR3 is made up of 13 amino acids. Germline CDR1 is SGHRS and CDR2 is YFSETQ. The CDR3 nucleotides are TGCGCCAGCAGCCCTCAGGGATACAATGAGCAGTTCTTC. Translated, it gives CASSPQGYNEQFF.

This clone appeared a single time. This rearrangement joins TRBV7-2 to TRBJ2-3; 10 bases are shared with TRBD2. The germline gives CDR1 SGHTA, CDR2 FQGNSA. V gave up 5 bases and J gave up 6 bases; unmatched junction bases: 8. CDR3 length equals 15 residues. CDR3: CASSPQRGGRDTQYF. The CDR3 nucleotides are TGTGCCAGCAGCCCCCAGCGGGGGGGTAGGGATACGCAGTATTTT. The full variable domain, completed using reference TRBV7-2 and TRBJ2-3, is GAGVSQSPSNKVTEKGKDVELRCDPISGHTALYWYRQSLGQGLEFLIYFQGNSAPDKSGLPSDRFSAERTGGSVSTLTIQRTQQEDSAVYLCASSPQRGGRDTQYFGPGTRLTVL.

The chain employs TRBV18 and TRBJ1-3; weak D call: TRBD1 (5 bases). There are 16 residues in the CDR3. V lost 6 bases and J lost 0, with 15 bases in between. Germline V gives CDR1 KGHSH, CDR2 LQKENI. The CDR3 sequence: CASSGGPVDSGNTIYF. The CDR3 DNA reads TGTGCCAGCTCGGGGGGACCGGTGGACTCTGGAAACACCATATATTTT.

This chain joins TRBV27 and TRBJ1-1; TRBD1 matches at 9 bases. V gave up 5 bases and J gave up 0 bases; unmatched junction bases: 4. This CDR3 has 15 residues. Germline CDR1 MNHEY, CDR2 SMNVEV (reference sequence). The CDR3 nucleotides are TGTGCCAGCAGTCTTGACAGGGGGGTGAACACTGAAGCTTTCTTT. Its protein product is CASSLDRGVNTEAFF.

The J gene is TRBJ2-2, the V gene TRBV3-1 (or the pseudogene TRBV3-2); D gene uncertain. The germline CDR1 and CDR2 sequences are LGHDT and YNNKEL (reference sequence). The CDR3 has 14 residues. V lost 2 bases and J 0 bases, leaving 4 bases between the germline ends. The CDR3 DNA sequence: TGTGCCAGCAGCCAACCCGCGAACACCGGGGAGCTGTTTTTT. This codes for CASSQPANTGELFF.

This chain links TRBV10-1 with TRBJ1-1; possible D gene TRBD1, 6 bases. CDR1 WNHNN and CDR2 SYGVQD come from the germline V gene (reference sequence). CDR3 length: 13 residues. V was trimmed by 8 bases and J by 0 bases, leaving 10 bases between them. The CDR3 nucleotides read TGCGCCAGCCGGGACAACTTGAACACTGAAGCTTTCTTT. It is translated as CASRDNLNTEAFF.

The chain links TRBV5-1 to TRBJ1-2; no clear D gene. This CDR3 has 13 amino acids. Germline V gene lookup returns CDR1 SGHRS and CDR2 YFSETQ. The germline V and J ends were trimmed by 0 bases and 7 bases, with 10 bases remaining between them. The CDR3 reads CASSLDGEGGYTF. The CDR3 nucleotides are TGCGCCAGCAGCTTGGACGGGGAAGGTGGCTACACCTTC.

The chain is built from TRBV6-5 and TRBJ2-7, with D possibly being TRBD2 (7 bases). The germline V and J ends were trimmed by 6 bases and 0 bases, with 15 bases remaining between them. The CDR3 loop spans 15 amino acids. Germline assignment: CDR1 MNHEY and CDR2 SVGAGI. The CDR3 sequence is CASRHRGDTSYEQYF. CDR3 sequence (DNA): TGTGCCAGCAGACATCGGGGGGACACCTCCTACGAGCAGTACTTC.

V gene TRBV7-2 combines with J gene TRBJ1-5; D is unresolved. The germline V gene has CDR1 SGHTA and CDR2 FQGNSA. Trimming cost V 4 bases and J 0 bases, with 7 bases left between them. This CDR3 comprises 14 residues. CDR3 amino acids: CASSSQNSNQPQHF. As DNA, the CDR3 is TGTGCCAGCAGCTCACAAAATAGCAATCAGCCCCAGCATTTT.

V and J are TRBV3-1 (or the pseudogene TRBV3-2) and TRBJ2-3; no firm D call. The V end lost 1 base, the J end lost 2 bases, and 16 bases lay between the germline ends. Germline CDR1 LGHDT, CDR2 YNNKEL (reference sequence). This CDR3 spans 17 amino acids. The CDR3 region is CASSQVNQPTYTDTQYF. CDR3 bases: TGTGCCAGCAGCCAAGTTAACCAACCTACGTACACAGATACGCAGTATTTT.